This entry lists 13 T cell receptor beta chains sequenced from one sample in a study of blood T cell repertoires in COVID-19. Sequencing used immunoSEQ multiplex PCR; TCRdb keeps in-frame clones, though not all of them. Among roughly 47,000 clones listed, 70% to 90% were seen once. The material sequenced was peripheral blood. These receptors were taken from a man between 70 and 80 years old with active COVID-19.

This CDR3 reads CASSLARGGDTQYF. Written as DNA, the CDR3 is TGTGCCAGCAGCTTAGCGAGGGGGGGTGATACGCAGTATTTT. This chain uses TRBV7-9 with TRBJ2-3; weak D call: TRBD2 (7 bases). From germline, CDR1 is SEHNR and CDR2 FQNEAQ (reference sequence). V dropped 0 bases and J dropped 6 bases, with 10 bases sitting between them. This CDR3 is built from 14 residues.

The V gene is TRBV19, the J gene TRBJ1-1; no firm D call. CDR1 LNHDA and CDR2 SQIVND come from the germline V gene (reference sequence). The V gene lost 4 bases and the J gene lost 10 bases, with 25 bases spanning the gap. CDR3 length equals 16 residues. This CDR3 is CASSSPGDSVVMVAFF. CDR3 nucleotide sequence: TGTGCCAGTAGTAGCCCCGGCGATAGCGTAGTAATGGTAGCTTTCTTT.

The V gene is TRBV15, the J gene TRBJ2-1, with 9 positions matching TRBD1. This CDR3 has 16 residues. V shed 3 bases and J 1 base; nucleotides not matched to a gene: 4. Germline loops: CDR1 LNHNV, CDR2 YYDKDF (reference sequence). The CDR3 DNA reads TGTGCCACCAGCAGCACCGGGACAGGGTCCTACAATGAGCAGTTCTTC. Amino acid sequence: CATSSTGTGSYNEQFF. Full variable domain (remainder filled in from reference TRBV15 and TRBJ2-1): DAMVIQNPRYQVTQFGKPVTLSCSQTLNHNVMYWYQQKSSQAPKLLFHYYDKDFNNEADTPDNFQSRRPNTSFCFLDIRSPGLGDTAMYLCATSSTGTGSYNEQFFGPGTRLTVL.

The chain recombines TRBV10-3 with TRBJ2-7, with 9 bases identical to TRBD1. CDR1 and CDR2 (germline): ENHRY, SYGVKD. This CDR3 has 15 amino acids. V was clipped by 4 bases and J by 1 base; unmatched bases: 5. CDR3 sequence: CAISGAGTGSYEQYF. The CDR3 DNA reads as TGTGCCATCAGTGGGGCCGGGACAGGGTCCTACGAGCAGTACTTC.

This chain uses TRBV14 with TRBJ2-6, with D possibly TRBD2 on 5 matching bases. The germline V and J ends were trimmed by 5 bases and 2 bases, with 10 bases remaining between them. CDR3 length: 15 amino acids. From germline, CDR1 is SGHDN and CDR2 FVKESK. This CDR3 is CASSAGETGANVLTF. The CDR3 DNA follows: TGTGCCAGCAGCGCCGGGGAGACTGGGGCCAACGTCCTGACTTTC.

The genes are TRBV25-1 and TRBJ1-4, with 8 bases aligning to TRBD1. The CDR3 has 15 amino acids. With V trimmed by 9 bases and J by 4 bases, 10 bases remained unmatched. From germline, CDR1 is MGHDK and CDR2 SYGVNS. The CDR3 nucleotides are TGTGCCAGTTGTCCAGGGGGCCTTCTTAATGAAAAACTGTTTTTT. As protein: CASCPGGLLNEKLFF.

This CDR3 reads CASSIGRTNQPQHF. In DNA, the CDR3 is TGTGCCAGTAGTATTGGTAGGACTAATCAGCCCCAGCATTTT. The chain uses TRBV19 and TRBJ1-5, with D unresolved. V was cut by 3 bases and J by 4 bases, with 10 bases left in between. The CDR3 is made up of 14 amino acids. Per germline, CDR1 LNHDA and CDR2 SQIVND (reference sequence).

The V and J genes are TRBV27 and TRBJ1-5; TRBD1 is a possible D gene (6 bases). Germline-derived CDR1 and CDR2 are MNHEY and SMNVEV (reference sequence). V dropped 0 bases and J dropped 6 bases, with 12 bases sitting between them. This CDR3 has 15 residues. The DNA of the CDR3 is TGTGCCAGCAGTTTATCGAGGGGGGGCGTTCAGCCCCAGCATTTT. Its protein product is CASSLSRGGVQPQHF.

The gene calls are TRBV7-3 and TRBJ1-6, with D possibly TRBD1 on 5 matching bases. The germline V gene has CDR1 SGHTA and CDR2 FQGTGA. Trimming removed 5 bases at V and 7 bases at J, with 12 bases between. The CDR3 is 14 residues long. As DNA, the CDR3 is TGTGCCAGCAGCGCAGCGGGACGGAATTCACCCCTCCACTTT. This translates into CASSAAGRNSPLHF.

Note on this clone: A read error may produce the germline difference seen at one junction end. Written as DNA, the CDR3 is TGTGCCAGCAGCGGGGGACAGGCCGCTGCCTTC. Its protein is CASSGGQAAAF. The chain uses TRBV9 and TRBJ1-2, with 8 bases that match TRBD1. The CDR3 runs to 11 residues. CDR1 and CDR2 from the germline V gene are SGDLS and YYNGEE.

The CDR3 coding sequence is TGTGCCAGCAGCTCCTATAACATTCAGTACTTC. Its translation: CASSSYNIQYF. The rearrangement links TRBV2 to TRBJ2-4; D is ambiguous. V lost 6 bases to trimming and J lost 7 bases, with 7 bases between them. The CDR3 is made up of 11 amino acids. Germline V gene lookup returns CDR1 SNHLY and CDR2 FYNNEI.

V and J are TRBV29-1 and TRBJ1-1; D uncertain. Per the germline V gene, CDR1 is SQVTM and CDR2 is ANQGSEA. Trimming took 5 bases from V and 10 from J, leaving 14 bases between them. This CDR3 spans 11 amino acids. This CDR3 is CSVTSDALAFF. The DNA for the CDR3 is TGCAGCGTTACTAGCGATGCCTTAGCTTTCTTT.

The rearrangement joins TRBV20-1 to TRBJ1-2; TRBD1 might be the D (6 bases). Trimming took 6 bases from V and 5 from J, leaving 10 bases between them. Germline CDR1 is DFQATT and CDR2 is SNEGSKA (reference sequence). The CDR3 is made up of 11 amino acids. The CDR3 DNA follows: TGCAGTGCGCCAGGGGTTTATGGCTACACCTTC. Protein: CSAPGVYGYTF.